This is a list of T cell receptor beta chains from one sample in a study of blood T cells in healthy people across ages. One entry per CDR3 protein results from TCRdb running MiXCR on the 5' RACE reads. Here the sample spans roughly 1.4 million distinct CDR3 sequences, almost 60% being singletons. Sequenced input: blood. The source of these receptors is a man younger than 30 in good health. The CDR3 runs from the conserved cysteine through the conserved F or W. A D gene is named only where the DNA matches it firmly. Only some rows state a clone size, as once, few, many or a class for expanded clones.

abundance	d_gene	j_gene	len	v_gene	CDR3aa	CDR3nt
many	NA	TRBJ2-5	12	TRBV20-1	CSATLEQETQYF	TGCAGTGCTACACTAGAACAAGAGACCCAGTACTTC
few	NA	TRBJ2-1	14	TRBV7-2	CASTHGGAYNEQFF	TGTGCCAGCACCCACGGGGGAGCCTACAATGAGCAGTTCTTC
NA	NA	TRBJ2-7	15	TRBV4-3	CASSQEYYGYYEQYF	TGCGCCAGCAGCCAAGAGTATTACGGGTACTACGAGCAGTACTTC
once	NA	TRBJ1-4	17	TRBV5-6	CASSLFTGRATKEKLFF	TGTGCCAGCAGCTTGTTCACAGGGCGAGCAACTAAGGAAAAACTGTTTTTT
NA	TRBD2	TRBJ2-3	19	TRBV3-1	CASSQYLGTSGRGADTQYF	TGTGCCAGCAGCCAGTATCTCGGGACTAGCGGGAGAGGAGCAGATACGCAGTATTTT
NA	TRBD1	TRBJ2-7	15	TRBV10-3	CAIRKGTGVSYEQYF	TGTGCCATCAGGAAAGGGACAGGGGTCTCCTACGAGCAGTACTTC
many	NA	TRBJ2-1	13	TRBV20-1	CSARRGSYNEQFF	TGCAGCGCCAGAAGGGGTTCCTACAATGAGCAGTTCTTC
NA	NA	TRBJ1-2	13	TRBV24-1	CATASSIRGGYTF	TGTGCCACGGCGAGCTCCATTAGGGGTGGCTACACCTTC
NA	NA	TRBJ2-5	10	TRBV29-1	CSATEVAQYF	TGCAGCGCCACCGAGGTGGCCCAGTACTTC
once	TRBD2	TRBJ2-1	15	TRBV6-5	CASSLASGRWDEQFF	TGTGCCAGCAGTTTGGCTAGCGGGAGGTGGGATGAGCAGTTCTTC
NA	NA	TRBJ2-5	14	TRBV5-6	CASSLRNSQETQYF	TGTGCCAGCAGCTTGAGAAACTCCCAAGAGACCCAGTACTTC
NA	NA	TRBJ2-5	13	TRBV20-1	CSASRRPEETQYF	TGCAGTGCTTCTAGGCGACCCGAAGAGACCCAGTACTTC
NA	TRBD1	TRBJ2-7	17	TRBV5-1	CVSSFKGQGDLGNEQYF	TGCGTCAGCAGCTTCAAGGGACAGGGCGACTTAGGGAACGAGCAGTACTTC
once	NA	TRBJ2-5	15	TRBV6-5	CASSYSGSNQETQYF	TGTGCCAGCAGTTACTCTGGGTCTAACCAAGAGACCCAGTACTTC
few	NA	TRBJ2-2	14	TRBV5-1	CASSSGTNTGELFF	TGTGCCAGCAGCTCGGGAACGAACACCGGGGAGCTGTTTTTT
NA	NA	TRBJ2-7	13	TRBV27	CASSLTVLYEQYF	TGTGCCAGCAGTTTGACGGTACTCTACGAGCAGTACTTC
NA	NA	TRBJ2-6	17	TRBV14	CASSQGTGQLRANVLTF	TGTGCCAGCAGCCAAGGTACAGGCCAACTCAGAGCCAACGTCCTGACTTTC
NA	TRBD1	TRBJ2-5	14	TRBV12-5	CASRSPGGQETQYF	TGTGCTAGTAGAAGCCCAGGGGGACAAGAGACCCAGTACTTC
NA	NA	TRBJ1-3	15	TRBV2	CASSGTRVLGNTIYF	TGTGCCAGCAGCGGGACCAGGGTTCTCGGAAACACCATATATTTT
NA	NA	TRBJ2-1	11	TRBV10-3	CAISEVNEQFF	TGTGCCATCAGTGAGGTCAATGAGCAGTTCTTC
NA	NA	TRBJ1-1	13	TRBV5-1	CASSLAGSYEAFF	TGCGCCAGCAGCTTGGCCGGGAGCTATGAAGCTTTCTTT
NA	NA	TRBJ2-1	12	TRBV7-2	CASSATRNEQFF	TGTGCCAGCAGCGCGACAAGGAATGAGCAGTTCTTC
NA	NA	TRBJ2-7	13	TRBV15	CATSINQPDEQYF	TGTGCCACCAGCATCAATCAACCAGACGAGCAGTACTTC
NA	NA	TRBJ1-5	18	TRBV20-1	CSAVSETYREKRNQPQHF	TGCAGTGCTGTCTCTGAAACCTACAGGGAGAAAAGGAATCAGCCCCAGCATTTT
NA	TRBD1	TRBJ2-7	13	TRBV20-1	CSASGTDSHEQYF	TGCAGTGCTAGCGGGACAGACAGTCACGAGCAGTACTTC
NA	NA	TRBJ2-1	12	TRBV4-1	CASSRTRNEQFF	TGCGCCAGCAGCCGGACCCGAAATGAGCAGTTCTTC
NA	TRBD2	TRBJ2-7	15	TRBV11-2	CASSLTSGASYEQYF	TGTGCCAGCAGCTTGACTAGCGGGGCGTCCTACGAGCAGTACTTC
NA	NA	TRBJ1-2	15	TRBV5-1	CASQWTYQFDYGYTF	TGCGCCAGCCAATGGACATACCAGTTCGATTATGGCTACACCTTC
few	TRBD2	TRBJ2-5	14	TRBV12-3/TRBV12-4	CASSPAGARETQYF	TGTGCCAGCAGTCCCGCGGGAGCACGGGAGACCCAGTACTTC